The TCR beta chain under discussion was sequenced for a study of blood T cell repertoires in COVID-19 (dated by TCRdb to the early 2020s). Describing the broader study: Samples from collaborators originated in the United States, Italy and Spain and spanned both the acute and convalescent phases of COVID-19. The material from the prospective study consisted of cDNA or gDNA derived from T cells, B-cell-depleted T cells, or PBMCs. Deeply sampled blood TCRbeta repertoires from subjects exposed to, actively infected with, or recovered from COVID-19 were included in the dataset. Where available, HLA class I and class II types were obtained from metadata supplied by the sample provider rather than from assay-based typing. A freely available public database, intended as a resource for researchers studying the immune response to SARS-CoV-2, is where the repertoires were released. Samples came from the ongoing ImmuneRACE study (first 160 participants) plus 1,254 subjects from 6 global collaborators. Nearly every sample came with metadata listing a de-identified subject ID, COVID-19 status, age in years and sex. General study outcomes and caveats: How much clinical and demographic metadata was included differed by source and by participant, and the metadata was provided uncurated.

CDR1 and CDR2 (MGHRA, YSYEKL) derive from the germline V gene. The CDR3 runs 16 amino acids, cysteine and phenylalanine included. The kept DNA is CDR3 alone, 48 bases in frame from the first base. V was cut back by 3 bases and J by 1 base, leaving a gap of 12 bases between them. In the prospective study, participants were about 18 to 100 years old, resided in 24 geographic areas of the United States, and were enrolled through a virtual design. In the prospective study, cohorts were assigned on the basis of participant-reported clinical history obtained from a screening survey and a study questionnaire. Exposed participants were defined as having been in contact with someone with a PCR-confirmed or clinician-diagnosed COVID-19 case within 2 weeks of study entry. Mobile phlebotomists in the prospective study collected whole blood, serum and a nasopharyngeal or oropharyngeal swab from every participant. Additional blood draws and questionnaires over a roughly two-month period could optionally be provided by prospective study participants. Blood samples from the prospective study were shipped frozen or at room temperature prior to DNA extraction.

The immunoSEQ Assay, a bias-controlled multiplex PCR, was used to amplify TCRbeta CDR3 regions from genomic DNA. The paper's data handling went like this. The number of nucleated cells in each sample was estimated by amplification of reference gene primers within the assay. To quantify the absolute abundance of each unique TCRbeta CDR3 rearrangement, sequence reads were collapsed and filtered. For each sample, productive Simpson clonality was calculated as the square root of Simpson's diversity index across productive rearrangements. The table was pulled from immuneACCESS by TCRdb, which kept in-frame rearrangements only. Such tables lose some clones; where checked, under half of the loss comes from unresolved V genes, and the rest has no known cause. That table supplies the V and J calls and clone size; D and trimming were determined from the DNA. Across this sample there are 220,000 or so clones, with approximately 90% seen only once. Jointly, the top ten make up around 0.8% of the sample.

To note about this clone: What antigen it recognizes has not been identified. Qualities for individual bases were not recorded, and no much larger clone is one base off.

What was sequenced was PBMCs or T cells enriched from blood (not recorded which). This receptor chain uses TRBV4-1 and TRBJ1-4, with TRBD1 as a weak D call on 5 bases. The TCR originated in a man aged 45-65 years who had been exposed to COVID-19. The CDR3 here reads CASSQRTPGTNEKLFF. At the DNA level, the sequence is TGCGCCAGCAGCCAGCGGACACCGGGAACTAATGAAAAACTGTTTTTT.